A single sample gave rise to the 5 T cell receptor beta chains below, sequenced in a study of blood T cells in healthy people across ages. A J-beta primer mix and a sample-barcoded 5' primer were used in a second PCR of about 6 to 12 cycles. TCRdb fed the 5' RACE reads into MiXCR, producing one record per CDR3 protein. The sample contains 1.5 million to 2 million distinct CDR3 sequences, 28% of which appear only once. Sequencing was performed on blood. Source of these receptors: a woman aged 30 to 39 in good health.

This clonotype was seen a single time. This sequence may be a read error, since a much larger clone differs from it by one base. V usage is TRBV20-1 and J usage is TRBJ2-1; the match to TRBD2 covers 7 bases. The CDR3 totals 14 residues. The junction had 12 bases not matched to a gene; V was cut back by 7 bases and J by 6 bases. CDR1 and CDR2 (germline): DFQATT, SNEGSKA (reference sequence). For the CDR3, the DNA is TGCAGTGTTAACCAACCTAGCGGTGTCAATGAGCAGTTCTTC. Amino acids: CSVNQPSGVNEQFF.

About this clonotype: A much larger clone is a single base away; this may be a read error. This chain links TRBV29-1 with TRBJ2-1; D may be TRBD2 (5 bases). CDR3 length: 13 residues. From germline, CDR1 is SQVTM and CDR2 ANQGSEA. Deletions cut 6 bases from V and 10 bases from J, with 19 bases between. CDR3 sequence: CSVELDNHYEQFF. The CDR3, as DNA: TGCAGCGTAGAACTAGATAATCACTACGAGCAGTTCTTC.

The rearrangement joins TRBV7-9 to TRBJ1-2, with D unclear. The CDR3 has 13 residues. The V and J ends lost 5 bases and 4 bases respectively, with 11 bases between them. Germline V gives CDR1 SEHNR, CDR2 FQNEAQ (reference sequence). The CDR3 bases are TGTGCCAGCAGCGGGCCGCATTTCTATGGCTACACCTTC. It is translated as CASSGPHFYGYTF. Looking up the rest from reference TRBV7-9 and TRBJ1-2 gives the full variable domain: DTGVSQNPRHKITKRGQNVTFRCDPISEHNRLYWYRQTLGQGPEFLTYFQNEAQLEKSRLLSDRFSAERPKGSFSTLEIQRTEQGDSAMYLCASSGPHFYGYTFGSGTRLTVV.

There are many counts of this clonotype. The chain links TRBV29-1 to TRBJ2-5, with D perhaps assigned TRBD1 or TRBD2 (5 bases each). Trimming removed 6 bases at V and 5 bases at J, with 19 bases between. This CDR3 comprises 14 residues. Germline-derived CDR1 and CDR2 are SQVTM and ANQGSEA. This CDR3 is CSVLGVSSSETQYF. The DNA for the CDR3 is TGCAGCGTCCTGGGGGTCTCCTCCTCTGAGACCCAGTACTTC.

The chain employs TRBV15 and TRBJ1-1; 7 bases align to TRBD1. CDR3 length: 15 amino acids. V lost 1 base to trimming and J lost 6 bases; unmatched junction nucleotides: 8. Per the germline V gene, CDR1 is LNHNV and CDR2 is YYDKDF (reference sequence). In nucleotides, the CDR3 is TGTGCCACCAGCAGAGGGGACAGAGTGGACGCTGAAGCTTTCTTT. It yields the protein CATSRGDRVDAEAFF.